This entry features one T cell receptor (beta chain) sequence. This sample is part of a study of glioma-infiltrating T cells after dendritic cell vaccination. The PCR used 60 V beta and 13 J beta primers. Generated by immunoSEQ multiplex PCR, the TCRdb table keeps only in-frame clones and is missing some. The sample carries roughly 60,000 clones, around nine tenths recorded once. Indicated time point: after dendritic cell vaccination, including at tumor progression/relapse. All glioblastoma patients lacked an isocitrate dehydrogenase mutation. This CDR3 comprises 15 residues. In germline, CDR1 is SGHVS, CDR2 FQNEAQ. The junction had 5 bases not matched to a gene; V was cut back by 4 bases and J by 3 bases.

The receptor was isolated from a human donor with glioblastoma. V and J are TRBV7-8 and TRBJ2-3; 9 nucleotides line up with TRBD1. The material was blood, obtained after dendritic cell vaccination. The CDR3 DNA reads as TGTGCCAGCAGCTCTTCGGACAGGGGTACAGATACGCAGTATTTT. It is translated as CASSSSDRGTDTQYF. The entire variable domain, with the rest obtained from reference TRBV7-8 and TRBJ2-3, is as follows: GAGVSQSPRYKVAKRGQDVALRCDPISGHVSLFWYQQALGQGPEFLTYFQNEAQLDKSGLPSDRFFAERPEGSVSTLKIQRTQQEDSAVYLCASSSSDRGTDTQYFGPGTRLTVL.